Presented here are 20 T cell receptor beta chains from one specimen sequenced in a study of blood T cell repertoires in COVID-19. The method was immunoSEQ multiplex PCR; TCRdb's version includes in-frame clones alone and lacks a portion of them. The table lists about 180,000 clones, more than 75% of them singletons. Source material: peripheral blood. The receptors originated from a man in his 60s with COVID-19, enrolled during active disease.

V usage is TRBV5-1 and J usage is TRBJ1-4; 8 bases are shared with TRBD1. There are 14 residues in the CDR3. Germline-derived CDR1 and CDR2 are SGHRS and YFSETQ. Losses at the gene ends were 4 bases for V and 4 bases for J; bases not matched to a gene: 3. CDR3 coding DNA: TGCGCCAGCAGCCTGGGACAGGTTAATGAAAAACTGTTTTTT. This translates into CASSLGQVNEKLFF.

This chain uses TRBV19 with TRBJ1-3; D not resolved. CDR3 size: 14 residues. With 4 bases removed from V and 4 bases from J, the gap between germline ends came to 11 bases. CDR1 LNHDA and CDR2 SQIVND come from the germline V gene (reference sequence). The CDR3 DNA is TGTGCCAGTAGTAGAGAGGCAGTCGGAAACACCATATATTTT. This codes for CASSREAVGNTIYF.

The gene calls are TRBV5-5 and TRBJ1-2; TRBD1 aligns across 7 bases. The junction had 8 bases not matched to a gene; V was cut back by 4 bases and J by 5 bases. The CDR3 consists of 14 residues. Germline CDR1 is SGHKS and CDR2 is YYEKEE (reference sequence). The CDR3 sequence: CASSGGPTGYGYTF. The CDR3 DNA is TGTGCCAGCAGCGGGGGCCCGACAGGGTATGGCTACACCTTC. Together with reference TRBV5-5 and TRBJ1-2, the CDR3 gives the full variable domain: DAGVTQSPTHLIKTRGQQVTLRCSPISGHKSVSWYQQVLGQGPQFIFQYYEKEERGRGNFPDRFSARQFPNYSSELNVNALLLGDSALYLCASSGGPTGYGYTFGSGTRLTVV.

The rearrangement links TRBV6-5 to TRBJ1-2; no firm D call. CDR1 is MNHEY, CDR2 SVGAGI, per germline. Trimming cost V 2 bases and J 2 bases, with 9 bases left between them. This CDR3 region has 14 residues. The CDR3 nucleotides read TGTGCCAGCAGTTACCGCACAGAGAACTATGGCTACACCTTC. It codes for CASSYRTENYGYTF.

CDR3 nucleotide sequence: TGTGCCAGCAGCAAAAACCCCACCCCGGGACTAGGACGCACAGATACGCAGTATTTT. This codes for CASSKNPTPGLGRTDTQYF. The chain couples TRBV21-1 to TRBJ2-3; the table's TRBD2 call for D was not verified on the DNA. TRBV21-1 is noted as a pseudogene. This CDR3 comprises 19 residues.

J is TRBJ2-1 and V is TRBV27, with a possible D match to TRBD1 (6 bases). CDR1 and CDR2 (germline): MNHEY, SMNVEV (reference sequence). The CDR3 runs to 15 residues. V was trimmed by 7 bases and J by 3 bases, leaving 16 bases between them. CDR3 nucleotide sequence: TGTGCCAGCAATGCCGGGACATCGATCTACAATGAGCAGTTCTTC. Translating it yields CASNAGTSIYNEQFF.

Here the CDR3 DNA reads TGCGCCAGCAGCCAAGATTGGGGTAGCGGGAGCCCTTTAAGCAATGAGCAGTTCTTC. It translates to CASSQDWGSGSPLSNEQFF. This chain connects TRBV4-3 to TRBJ2-1; TRBD2 matches 9 bases. Trimming cost V 0 bases and J 6 bases; bases outside gene matches: 15. The germline V gene has CDR1 LGHNA and CDR2 YSLEER. This CDR3 has 19 residues.

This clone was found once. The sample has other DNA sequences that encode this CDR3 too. CDR3 bases: TGTGCCACCAGTGATGGGAGGAACACTGAAGCTTTCTTT. Its protein product is CATSDGRNTEAFF. The V and J genes are TRBV24-1 and TRBJ1-1; D not certain. CDR3 length: 13 amino acids. The germline gives CDR1 KGHDR, CDR2 SFDVKD. Trimming stripped 3 bases from V and 1 base from J, with 5 bases between.

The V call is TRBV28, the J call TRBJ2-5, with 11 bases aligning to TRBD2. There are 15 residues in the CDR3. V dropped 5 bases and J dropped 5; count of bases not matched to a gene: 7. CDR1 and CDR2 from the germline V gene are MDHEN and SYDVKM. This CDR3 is CASSQERTSGETQYF. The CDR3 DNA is TGTGCCAGCAGTCAAGAAAGGACTAGCGGGGAGACCCAGTACTTC.

CDR3 amino acids: CASSLRASGRYEQYF. CDR3 DNA: TGTGCCAGCAGCTTGAGGGCTAGCGGGCGCTACGAGCAGTACTTC. The chain recombines TRBV5-8 with TRBJ2-7, with TRBD2 matching over 8 bases. J gave up 3 bases and V 1 base, and 6 bases lay outside the gene matches. This CDR3 is 15 amino acids long. Germline V gene lookup returns CDR1 SGHTS and CDR2 YDEGEE.

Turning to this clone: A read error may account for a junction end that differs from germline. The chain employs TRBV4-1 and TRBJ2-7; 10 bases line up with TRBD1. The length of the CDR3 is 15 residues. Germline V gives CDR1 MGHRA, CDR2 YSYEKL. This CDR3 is CASSQDVTGGYQQYF. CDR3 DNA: TGCGCCAGCAGCCAAGACGTGACAGGGGGCTACCAGCAGTACTTC.

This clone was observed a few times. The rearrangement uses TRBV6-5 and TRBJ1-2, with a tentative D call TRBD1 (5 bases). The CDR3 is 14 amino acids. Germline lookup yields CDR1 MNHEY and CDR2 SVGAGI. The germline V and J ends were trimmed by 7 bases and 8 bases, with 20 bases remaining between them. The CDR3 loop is CASKKTGGWGGYTF. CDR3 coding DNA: TGTGCCAGCAAAAAAACGGGGGGTTGGGGCGGCTACACCTTC.

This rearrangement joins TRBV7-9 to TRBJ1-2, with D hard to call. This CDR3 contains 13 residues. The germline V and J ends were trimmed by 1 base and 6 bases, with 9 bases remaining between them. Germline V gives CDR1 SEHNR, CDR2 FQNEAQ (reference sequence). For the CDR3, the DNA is TGTGCCAGCAGCTTAGTCATGGAGCATGGCTACACCTTC. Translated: CASSLVMEHGYTF.

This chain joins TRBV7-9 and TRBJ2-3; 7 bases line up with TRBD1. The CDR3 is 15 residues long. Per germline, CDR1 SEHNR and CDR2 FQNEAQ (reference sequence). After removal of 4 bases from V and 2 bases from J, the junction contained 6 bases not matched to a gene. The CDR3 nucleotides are TGTGCCAGCAGCTCCCTGGACAGGCACACAGATACGCAGTATTTT. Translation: CASSSLDRHTDTQYF.

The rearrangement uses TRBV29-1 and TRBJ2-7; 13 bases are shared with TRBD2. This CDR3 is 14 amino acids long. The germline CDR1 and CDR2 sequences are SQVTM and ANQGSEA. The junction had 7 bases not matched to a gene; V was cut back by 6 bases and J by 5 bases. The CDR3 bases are TGCAGCGTCCTCGGACTAGCGGGAGATAACGAGCAGTACTTC. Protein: CSVLGLAGDNEQYF.

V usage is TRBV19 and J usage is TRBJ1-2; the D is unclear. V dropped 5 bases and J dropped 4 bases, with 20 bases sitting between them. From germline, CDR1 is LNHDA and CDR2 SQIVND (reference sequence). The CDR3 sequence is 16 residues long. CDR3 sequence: CASSPTRRSGSYGYTF. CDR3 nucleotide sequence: TGTGCCAGTAGTCCTACCCGCCGGTCGGGAAGCTATGGCTACACCTTC.

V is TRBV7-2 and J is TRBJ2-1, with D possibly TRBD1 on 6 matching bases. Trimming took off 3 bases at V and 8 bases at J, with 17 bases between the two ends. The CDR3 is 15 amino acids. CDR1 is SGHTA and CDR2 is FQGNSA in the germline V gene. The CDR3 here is CASSFQVGASDEQFF. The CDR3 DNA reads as TGTGCCAGCAGCTTTCAGGTGGGGGCGAGCGATGAGCAGTTCTTC.

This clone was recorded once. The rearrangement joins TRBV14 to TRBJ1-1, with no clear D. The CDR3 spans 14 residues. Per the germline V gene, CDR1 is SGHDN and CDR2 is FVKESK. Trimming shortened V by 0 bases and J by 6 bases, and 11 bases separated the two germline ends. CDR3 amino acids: CASSQELAGAEAFF. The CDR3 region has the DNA TGTGCCAGCAGCCAAGAACTTGCCGGGGCTGAAGCTTTCTTT.

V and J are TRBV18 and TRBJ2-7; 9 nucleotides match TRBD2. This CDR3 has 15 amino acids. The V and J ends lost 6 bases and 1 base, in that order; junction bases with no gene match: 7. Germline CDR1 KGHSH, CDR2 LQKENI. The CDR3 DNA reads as TGTGCCAGCTCCCCTTCGACTAGCGGTTCCTACGAGCAGTACTTC. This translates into CASSPSTSGSYEQYF. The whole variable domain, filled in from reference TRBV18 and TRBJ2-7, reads NAGVMQNPRHLVRRRGQEARLRCSPMKGHSHVYWYRQLPEEGLKFMVYLQKENIIDESGMPKERFSAEFPKEGPSILRIQQVVRGDSAAYFCASSPSTSGSYEQYFGPGTRLTVT.

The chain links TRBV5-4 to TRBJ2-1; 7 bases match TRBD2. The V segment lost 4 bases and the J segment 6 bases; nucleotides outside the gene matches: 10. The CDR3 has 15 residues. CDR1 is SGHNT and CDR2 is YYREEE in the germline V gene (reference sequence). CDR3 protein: CASSPGRVILNEQFF. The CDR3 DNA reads TGTGCCAGCAGCCCTGGGAGGGTTATCCTCAATGAGCAGTTCTTC.